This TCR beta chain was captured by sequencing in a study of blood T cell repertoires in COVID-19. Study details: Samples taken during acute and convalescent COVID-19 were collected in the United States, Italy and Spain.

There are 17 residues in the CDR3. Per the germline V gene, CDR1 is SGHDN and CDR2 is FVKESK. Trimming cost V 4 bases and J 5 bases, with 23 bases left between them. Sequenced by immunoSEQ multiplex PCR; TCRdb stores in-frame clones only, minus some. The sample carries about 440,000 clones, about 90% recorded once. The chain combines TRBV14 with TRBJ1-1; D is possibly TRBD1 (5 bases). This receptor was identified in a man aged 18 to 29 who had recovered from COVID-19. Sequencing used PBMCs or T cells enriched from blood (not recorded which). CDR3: CASSPRWGGEVGTEAFF. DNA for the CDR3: TGTGCCAGCAGCCCCCGATGGGGGGGAGAGGTCGGGACTGAAGCTTTCTTT.